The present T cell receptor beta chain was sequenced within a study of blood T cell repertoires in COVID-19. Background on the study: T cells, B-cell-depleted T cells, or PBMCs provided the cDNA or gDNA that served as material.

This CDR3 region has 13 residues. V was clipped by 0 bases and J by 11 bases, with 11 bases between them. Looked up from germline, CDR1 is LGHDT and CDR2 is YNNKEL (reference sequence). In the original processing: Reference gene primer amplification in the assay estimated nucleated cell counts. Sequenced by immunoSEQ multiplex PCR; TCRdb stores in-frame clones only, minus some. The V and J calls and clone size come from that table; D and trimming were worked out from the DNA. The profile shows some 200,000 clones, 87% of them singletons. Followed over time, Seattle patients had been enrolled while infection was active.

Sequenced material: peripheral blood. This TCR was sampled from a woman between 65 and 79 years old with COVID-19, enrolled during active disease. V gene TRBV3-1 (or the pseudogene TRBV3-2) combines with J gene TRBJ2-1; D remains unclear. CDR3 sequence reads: CASSQDLGRKQFF. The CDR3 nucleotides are TGTGCCAGCAGCCAAGATCTGGGCAGGAAGCAGTTCTTC.